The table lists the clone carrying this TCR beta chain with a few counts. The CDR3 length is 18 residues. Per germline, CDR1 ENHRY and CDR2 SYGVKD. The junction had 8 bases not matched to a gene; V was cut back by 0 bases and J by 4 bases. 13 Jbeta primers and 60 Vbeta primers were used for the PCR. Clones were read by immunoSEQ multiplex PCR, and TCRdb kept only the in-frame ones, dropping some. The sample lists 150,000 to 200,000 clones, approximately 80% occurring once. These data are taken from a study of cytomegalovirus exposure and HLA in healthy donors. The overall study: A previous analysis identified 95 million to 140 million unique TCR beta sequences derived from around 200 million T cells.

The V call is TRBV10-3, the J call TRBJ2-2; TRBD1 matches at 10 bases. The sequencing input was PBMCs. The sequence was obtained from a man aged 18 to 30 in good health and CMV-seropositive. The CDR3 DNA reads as TGTGCCATCAGTGAGTCGCCCGGGACAGGGGACAGCACCGGGGAGCTGTTTTTT. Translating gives CAISESPGTGDSTGELFF.